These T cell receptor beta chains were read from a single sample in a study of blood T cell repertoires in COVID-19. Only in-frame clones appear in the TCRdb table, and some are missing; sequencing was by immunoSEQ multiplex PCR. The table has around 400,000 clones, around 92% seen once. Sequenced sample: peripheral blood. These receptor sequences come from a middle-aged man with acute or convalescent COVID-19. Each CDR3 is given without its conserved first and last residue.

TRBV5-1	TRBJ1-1	ASSLGSSSMNTEAF
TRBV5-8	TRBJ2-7	ASSLLGQGYEQY
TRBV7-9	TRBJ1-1	ASRLGLGTEAF
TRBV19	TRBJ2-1	ASSKTGDEQF
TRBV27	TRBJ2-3	ASSLVGGPSPSTDTQY
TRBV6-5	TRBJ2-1	ASSPAQEGSEQF
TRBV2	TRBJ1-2	ASSYSYGYT
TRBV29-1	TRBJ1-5	SVSPGGRNQPQH
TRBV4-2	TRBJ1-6	ASSPEVGINSPLH
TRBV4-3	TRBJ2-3	ASSQGPSTDTQY
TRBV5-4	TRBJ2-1	ASSLAGTYNEQF
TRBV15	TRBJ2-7	ATSRDQEGGYEQY
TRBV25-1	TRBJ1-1	ASSDLRGQGAF
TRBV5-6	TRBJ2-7	ASSLTSGGYEQY
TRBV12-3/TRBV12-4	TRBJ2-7	ASSTGTSYEQY
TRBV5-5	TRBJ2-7	ASSSRLAGVSYEQY